Below, one T cell receptor beta chain is given with its context. The data are from a study of T-cell reconstitution after alpha-beta-depleted transplantation in children. Preparation of the TCRbeta library used unique molecular identifiers. In TCRdb, the PCR reads were re-called with MiXCR into one record per CDR3 protein. The sample holds 700,000 to 850,000 distinct CDR3 sequences, 16% seen once. This CDR3 contains 16 residues. Trimming cost V 2 bases and J 1 base; bases outside gene matches: 5. Germline V gene data show CDR1 as ENHRY and CDR2 as SYGVKD. This chain joins TRBV10-3 and TRBJ1-1; 9 bases are shared with TRBD1. The sequencing here drew on PBMCs, mostly from graft donor cells, taken 360 days after TCRalphabeta/CD19-depleted stem cell transplant. This clonotype was obtained from a male patient aged 10 to 17 who had a stem cell transplant for acute lymphoblastic leukemia, so the T cells may come from the graft donor. CDR3 coding DNA: TGTGCCATCAGTGAGACAGGGGGCAAAGGGAACACTGAAGCTTTCTTT. Amino acid sequence: CAISETGGKGNTEAFF.